This T cell receptor (beta chain) was documented in a study of cytomegalovirus exposure and HLA in healthy donors. Trimming pared 0 bases from V and 6 bases from J, leaving 6 bases between. Looked up from germline, CDR1 is GTSNPN and CDR2 is SVGIG (reference sequence). This CDR3 is 13 amino acids long. Overall study results and limits: Rarity marked most TCR sequences, yet some public TCRs occurred in many donors.

With regard to this clone: What it binds is not known.

Clones were read by immunoSEQ multiplex PCR, and TCRdb kept only the in-frame ones, dropping some. The sample lists some 150,000 clones; about 83% were seen once. The sequence was obtained from a woman aged 25 to 39 in good health and CMV-seronegative. The V and J genes are TRBV30 and TRBJ1-6; D is perhaps TRBD1 (5 bases). Sequenced material: PBMCs. The CDR3 is CAWSVDSNSPLHF. The CDR3 DNA reads TGTGCCTGGAGTGTCGACAGTAATTCACCCCTCCACTTT.